Below, one T cell receptor (beta chain) is given with its context. The CDR3 spans 15 residues. The germline CDR1 and CDR2 sequences are SGHRS and YFSETQ. V was cut by 4 bases and J by 6 bases, with 19 bases left in between. The entry originates in a study of blood T cell repertoires in COVID-19. Study-level information: Sample material is recorded as cDNA or gDNA derived from T cells, B-cell-depleted T cells, or PBMCs.

Authors' methods: From reference gene primer amplification, estimates of nucleated cell counts were derived. Here immunoSEQ multiplex PCR was the method, and the copy in TCRdb shows in-frame clones only, minus some. D and trimming were read from the DNA, whereas the V and J calls and clone size are those reported in that table. Of roughly 200,000 clones in the sample, roughly four fifths were seen once. This receptor was taken from a woman aged 40 to 55 with COVID-19, enrolled during active disease. The chain uses TRBV5-1 and TRBJ1-2, with a tentative D call TRBD1 (5 bases). Sequenced material: peripheral blood. The CDR3 loop reads CASSGYGGETDGYTF. CDR3 sequence (DNA): TGCGCCAGCAGCGGGTACGGGGGAGAAACTGATGGCTACACCTTC.